The clone carrying this T cell receptor beta chain was observed a handful of times. These data are taken from a study of beta chain features in type 1 diabetes. Study background: The examined sorted cells totaled over 85,000,000 across samples.

Sequenced material consisted of expressed TCRB transcripts (all of the isolated RNA was reverse transcribed). Assay: immunoSEQ multiplex PCR; the TCRdb copy retains only in-frame clones and omits some. The repertoire holds hundreds of thousands of clones, with roughly an eighth as singletons. Sorted populations were all over 95% pure. The CDR3 is 13 residues long. The germline V gene has CDR1 MNHNS and CDR2 SASEGT. J gave up 9 bases and V 6 bases, and 7 bases lay outside the gene matches. Sequenced: naive CD4+ T cells from blood. The V and J genes are TRBV6-1 and TRBJ2-1; 8 bases agree with TRBD1. The TCR originated in a man between 18 and 29 years old in good health. The CDR3 reads CASSLTGVGEQFF. In DNA, the CDR3 is TGTGCCAGCAGCTTGACAGGGGTTGGTGAGCAGTTCTTC.